This T cell receptor (beta chain) was retrieved from a study of T cell responses to AZD1222 COVID-19 vaccine. Assay: immunoSEQ multiplex PCR; the TCRdb copy retains only in-frame clones and omits some. The data hold 140,000 to 150,000 clones, with approximately 90% observed a single time. CDR3 size: 17 residues. The V gene end was trimmed by 5 bases and the J gene end by 15 bases; junction bases not matched to a gene: 22. In germline, CDR1 is MNHNY, CDR2 SVGAGI (reference sequence). The TCR was taken from an adult who received the AZD1222 COVID-19 vaccine. The gene calls are TRBV6-6 and TRBJ2-1; TRBD2 matches 10 bases. The sample here was peripheral blood, taken 28 days after the second AZD1222 dose. The CDR3 nucleotides are TGTGCCAGCAGTCCCCGTGGGGCCGGTAGCGGGAGGCTCAGGTGGTTCTTC. Translation gives CASSPRGAGSGRLRWFF.